This passage covers 27 T cell receptor beta chains from one sample sequenced in a study of beta chain features in type 1 diabetes. Sequencing targeted expressed TCRB transcripts, as all isolated RNA had been reverse transcribed. Libraries were prepared by immunoSEQ multiplex PCR; TCRdb keeps only in-frame clonotypes and omits some of them. Of over 650,000 clones in the sample, around 15% are singletons; the top ten hold 0.035% to 0.04%. Their specific antigens are unknown. Findings of the study overall: Moderate yet significant TCRB CDR3 shortening was seen in Type 1 diabetes patients in all four CD4+ subsets.

The sequenced material came from naive CD4+ T cells from blood. All receptors come from a young man with type 1 diabetes.

The chain combines TRBV7-8 with TRBJ2-7; D gene uncertain. The CDR3 is made up of 15 amino acids. V was clipped by 0 bases and J by 0 bases, with 9 bases between them. The V gene's germline CDR1 is SGHVS and CDR2 FQNEAQ. CDR3 nucleotide sequence: TGTGCCAGCAGCTTAGCGCGCAGCTTCTCCTACGAGCAGTACTTC. Translation gives CASSLARSFSYEQYF.

The V call is TRBV15, the J call TRBJ1-2, with no clear D. The germline gives CDR1 LNHNV, CDR2 YYDKDF (reference sequence). The CDR3 covers 14 residues. The ends were cut back, 0 bases at V and 4 bases at J, with 9 bases in the middle. In DNA, the CDR3 is TGTGCCACCAGCAGAGATATGCAGCTCTATGGCTACACCTTC. It is translated as CATSRDMQLYGYTF.

The CDR3 coding sequence is TGTGCCAGCAGTGACTCTCACTACACCGGGGAGCTGTTTTTT. Its protein is CASSDSHYTGELFF. The genes are TRBV2 and TRBJ2-2; D call uncertain. The CDR3 has 14 amino acids. V was shortened by 3 bases and J by 3 bases, with 8 bases between the two germline ends. The germline CDR1 and CDR2 sequences are SNHLY and FYNNEI.

The V gene is TRBV19, the J gene TRBJ2-3, with D maybe TRBD1 (5 bases). CDR3 length equals 13 residues. Trimming removed 7 bases from V and 3 bases from J, with 11 bases in between. Germline V CDR1 and CDR2: LNHDA, SQIVND (reference sequence). DNA of the CDR3: TGTGCCAGTACAATTCAGGGAACAGATACGCAGTATTTT. It codes for CASTIQGTDTQYF.

This clone was counted only a few times. CDR3 amino acids: CASSRPGGSYEQYF. CDR3 nucleotide sequence: TGTGCCAGCAGCCGCCCTGGGGGGAGCTACGAGCAGTACTTC. V and J are TRBV7-9 and TRBJ2-7; D might be TRBD2 (6 bases). Germline assignment: CDR1 SEHNR and CDR2 FQNEAQ (reference sequence). V was clipped by 5 bases and J by 3 bases, with 14 bases between them. CDR3 length: 14 amino acids.

The V gene is TRBV15, the J gene TRBJ1-5; D gene ambiguous. V lost 1 base and J 6 bases, leaving 13 bases between the germline ends. Germline CDR1 is LNHNV and CDR2 is YYDKDF (reference sequence). The CDR3 covers 15 residues. The CDR3 DNA sequence: TGTGCCACCAGCAGAGGGGCAGAACCTTCTCAGCCCCAGCATTTT. Translated, it gives CATSRGAEPSQPQHF.

The genes are TRBV7-2 and TRBJ2-5; 8 bases line up with TRBD2. Germline CDR1 is SGHTA and CDR2 is FQGNSA. This CDR3 has 15 residues. The trim removed 0 bases at V and 7 bases at J, leaving 7 bases unmatched. Here the CDR3 reads CASSLAGLDGGTQYF. For the CDR3, the DNA is TGTGCCAGCAGCTTAGCGGGACTAGATGGCGGGACCCAGTACTTC.

This clone was found a few times. The gene calls are TRBV29-1 and TRBJ1-1; tentative D call: TRBD1 (6 bases). V shed 3 bases and J shed 2 bases, with 10 bases lying between them. Germline CDR1 is SQVTM and CDR2 is ANQGSEA. This CDR3 contains 13 residues. DNA for the CDR3: TGCAGCGTTGATCCGGGGGCTAACACTGAAGCTTTCTTT. Its translation is CSVDPGANTEAFF.

J is TRBJ1-4 and V is TRBV4-2; 8 bases match TRBD1. Germline V gene lookup returns CDR1 LGHNA and CDR2 YNFKEQ. The ends lost 1 base at V and 5 bases at J; junction bases unmatched: 12. CDR3 size: 18 residues. The CDR3: CASSQAAGTGGENEKLFF. Written as DNA, the CDR3 is TGTGCCAGCAGCCAAGCAGCCGGGACAGGAGGGGAGAATGAAAAACTGTTTTTT.

This clone has a handful of counts. The genes are TRBV21-1 and TRBJ1-1; the D call in the table, TRBD1, was not verified against the DNA. TRBV21-1 is labeled a pseudogene. The CDR3 sequence is 13 residues long. In DNA form, the CDR3 reads TGTGCCAGCAGCAAAGTTCAGGGGCGCGGAGCTTTCTTT. This translates into CASSKVQGRGAFF.

The sample holds a few counts of this clone. This chain uses TRBV27 with TRBJ2-7; D is tentatively TRBD1 or TRBD2 (6 bases each). V was pared by 3 bases and J by 5 bases, with 17 bases between. This CDR3 comprises 15 residues. The germline V gene encodes CDR1 MNHEY and CDR2 SMNVEV (reference sequence). CDR3 in DNA: TGTGCCAGCAGTTTCCTCTTGGGGGGCGGCCACGAGCAGTACTTC. Protein: CASSFLLGGGHEQYF.

In this sample, this clone turned up a few times. The chain joins TRBV6-5 to TRBJ2-1, with 11 positions matching TRBD2. The CDR3 length is 16 residues. V shed 4 bases and J 6 bases; nucleotides not matched to a gene: 8. From germline, CDR1 is MNHEY and CDR2 SVGAGI. CDR3 loop: CASSFSPGLAGNEQFF. The CDR3 DNA reads TGTGCCAGCAGTTTCTCCCCTGGACTAGCGGGCAATGAGCAGTTCTTC.

There are a few counts of this clone. The CDR3: CASSSQGGGSPLHF. The CDR3 DNA reads TGTGCCAGCAGCTCCCAGGGTGGGGGGTCACCCCTCCACTTT. The chain links TRBV7-9 to TRBJ1-6; the D gene is possibly TRBD1 (5 bases). V lost 4 bases to trimming and J lost 10 bases, with 14 bases between them. Germline V gives CDR1 SEHNR, CDR2 FQNEAQ (reference sequence). This CDR3 is built from 14 residues.

This rearrangement joins TRBV28 to TRBJ1-1; 9 bases match TRBD1. Germline CDR1 and CDR2: MDHEN and SYDVKM. V dropped 6 bases and J dropped 4; count of bases not matched to a gene: 12. This CDR3 comprises 16 residues. This chain's CDR3 is CASSDPGTGYGTEAFF. The CDR3 coding sequence is TGTGCCAGCAGCGACCCCGGGACAGGGTATGGCACTGAAGCTTTCTTT. The entire variable domain, with the rest obtained from reference TRBV28 and TRBJ1-1, is as follows: DVKVTQSSRYLVKRTGEKVFLECVQDMDHENMFWYRQDPGLGLRLIYFSYDVKMKEKGDIPEGYSVSREKKERFSLILESASTNQTSMYLCASSDPGTGYGTEAFFGQGTRLTVV.

This clone has only a few counts. V and J are TRBV18 and TRBJ2-3; D is undetermined. Deletions cut 0 bases from V and 6 bases from J, with 4 bases between. Germline lookup yields CDR1 KGHSH and CDR2 LQKENI. The CDR3 runs to 12 residues. CDR3 coding DNA: TGTGCCAGCTCACCACCCCTGGATACGCAGTATTTT. This sequence encodes CASSPPLDTQYF.

This clone has a handful of counts. The chain joins TRBV7-2 to TRBJ2-7, with 13 bases matching TRBD2. CDR3 size: 16 residues. Germline V gives CDR1 SGHTA, CDR2 FQGNSA. Trimming at V came to 5 bases and at J to 0 bases, leaving 4 bases not matched to a gene. The CDR3 bases are TGTGCCAGCAGCAAGGGACTAGCGGGGTACTCCTACGAGCAGTACTTC. This translates into CASSKGLAGYSYEQYF.

There are a few counts of this clone. The rearrangement uses TRBV29-1 and TRBJ1-5; 9 bases agree with TRBD1. The V gene end was trimmed by 1 base and the J gene end by 5 bases; junction bases not matched to a gene: 0. Germline CDR1 is SQVTM and CDR2 is ANQGSEA. The CDR3 loop spans 13 amino acids. CDR3 DNA sequence: TGCAGCGTTGAAGGGACAGGGGATCAGCCCCAGCATTTT. It translates to CSVEGTGDQPQHF. Full variable domain (missing parts from reference TRBV29-1 and TRBJ1-5): SAVISQKPSRDICQRGTSLTIQCQVDSQVTMMFWYRQQPGQSLTLIATANQGSEATYESGFVIDKFPISRPNLTFSTLTVSNMSPEDSSIYLCSVEGTGDQPQHFGDGTRLSIL.

This clone was observed a few times. The chain couples TRBV9 to TRBJ2-4; D is perhaps TRBD1 (6 bases). Germline assignment: CDR1 SGDLS and CDR2 YYNGEE. Trimming took off 4 bases at V and 3 bases at J, with 20 bases between the two ends. The CDR3 consists of 17 residues. The CDR3 bases are TGTGCCAGCAGCCAATTAGGACAGTCGAGAGGCAAAAACATTCAGTACTTC. Protein product: CASSQLGQSRGKNIQYF.

The J gene is TRBJ1-1, the V gene TRBV6-1, with D possibly matching TRBD1 (5 bases). Trimming pared 3 bases from V and 3 bases from J, leaving 11 bases between. Germline V gene lookup returns CDR1 MNHNS and CDR2 SASEGT. CDR3 length equals 14 residues. CDR3: CASSERGWDTEAFF. The CDR3 DNA follows: TGTGCCAGCAGTGAGCGGGGCTGGGACACTGAAGCTTTCTTT.

The genes are TRBV5-4 and TRBJ2-7; 7 bases are shared with TRBD1. Germline V gene data show CDR1 as SGHNT and CDR2 as YYREEE (reference sequence). With V trimmed by 4 bases and J by 3 bases, 7 bases remained unmatched. The length of the CDR3 is 14 residues. The DNA for the CDR3 is TGTGCCAGCAGCAGAGACAGGGCCCTCTACGAGCAGTACTTC. Translated, it gives CASSRDRALYEQYF.

This clone was counted between two and nine times. This chain links TRBV4-2 with TRBJ1-4, with D uncertain. V was shortened by 2 bases and J by 7 bases, with 11 bases between the two germline ends. CDR3 length: 14 residues. Germline V gives CDR1 LGHNA, CDR2 YNFKEQ. The CDR3 loop reads CASSQLAASEKLFF. CDR3 bases: TGTGCCAGCAGCCAACTCGCCGCTTCTGAAAAACTGTTTTTT.

The CDR3 here is CASSQRGVAGENSEQYF. CDR3 DNA sequence: TGCGCCAGCAGTCAACGGGGGGTAGCGGGAGAAAACTCCGAGCAGTACTTC. The chain links TRBV23-1 to TRBJ2-7; 9 bases fit TRBD2. TRBV23-1 carries the ORF label, with uncertain function. The CDR3 consists of 17 residues. Trimming took 2 bases from V and 6 from J; bases not matched to a gene: 14.

The rearrangement joins TRBV5-6 to TRBJ1-6; 8 nucleotides line up with TRBD1. Germline CDR1 is SGHDT and CDR2 is YYEEEE. The CDR3 has 16 amino acids. V dropped 1 base and J dropped 7; count of bases not matched to a gene: 7. In DNA form, the CDR3 reads TGTGCCAGCAGCTTGATTCCCGGACAGGGCAATTCACCCCTCCACTTT. The encoded protein is CASSLIPGQGNSPLHF. The entire variable domain, with the rest obtained from reference TRBV5-6 and TRBJ1-6, is as follows: DAGVTQSPTHLIKTRGQQVTLRCSPKSGHDTVSWYQQALGQGPQFIFQYYEEEERQRGNFPDRFSGHQFPNYSSELNVNALLLGDSALYLCASSLIPGQGNSPLHFGNGTRLTVT.

This chain links TRBV5-1 with TRBJ2-5; D is possibly TRBD2 (6 bases). The CDR3 is 16 residues long. V dropped 0 bases and J dropped 5 bases, with 17 bases sitting between them. Germline V gene lookup returns CDR1 SGHRS and CDR2 YFSETQ. Here the CDR3 reads CASSLVADPRGETQYF. CDR3 nucleotides: TGCGCCAGCAGCTTGGTGGCGGACCCCCGGGGGGAGACCCAGTACTTC.

There are a few counts of this clone. Other DNA variants within this sample encode the same CDR3. The chain combines TRBV11-2 with TRBJ1-1; D is uncertain. From germline, CDR1 is SGHAT and CDR2 FQNNGV. The V gene lost 1 base and the J gene lost 2 bases, with 8 bases spanning the gap. This CDR3 contains 14 residues. The chain's CDR3 is CASSLGPTNTEAFF. The CDR3 region has the DNA TGTGCCAGCAGCTTAGGGCCGACTAACACTGAAGCTTTCTTT.

The rearrangement links TRBV6-5 to TRBJ2-7; D is unresolved. CDR1 and CDR2 (germline): MNHEY, SVGAGI. CDR3 length: 15 amino acids. The ends were cut back, 2 bases at V and 1 base at J, with 12 bases in the middle. CDR3 in amino acids: CASSYSLGASYEQYF. The CDR3 DNA sequence: TGTGCCAGCAGTTACAGCCTCGGCGCGTCCTACGAGCAGTACTTC.

This clone was picked up a small number of times. The sample has other DNA sequences that encode this CDR3 too. CDR3 sequence (DNA): TGTGCCAGCAGCCCCGGTGATTATGGCTACACCTTC. Translation: CASSPGDYGYTF. V usage is TRBV7-9 and J usage is TRBJ1-2, with unresolved D. The ends were cut back, 5 bases at V and 5 bases at J, with 9 bases in the middle. Germline CDR1 SEHNR, CDR2 FQNEAQ (reference sequence). The CDR3 is 12 amino acids.